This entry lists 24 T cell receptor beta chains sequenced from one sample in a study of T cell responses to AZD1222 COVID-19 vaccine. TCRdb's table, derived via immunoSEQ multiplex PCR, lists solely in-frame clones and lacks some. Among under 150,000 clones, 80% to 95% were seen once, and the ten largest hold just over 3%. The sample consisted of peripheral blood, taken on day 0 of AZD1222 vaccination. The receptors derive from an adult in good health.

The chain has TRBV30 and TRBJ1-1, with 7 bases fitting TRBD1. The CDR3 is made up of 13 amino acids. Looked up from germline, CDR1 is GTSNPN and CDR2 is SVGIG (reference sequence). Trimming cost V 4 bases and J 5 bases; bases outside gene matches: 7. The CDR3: CAWNNRGATEAFF. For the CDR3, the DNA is TGTGCCTGGAACAACAGGGGCGCTACTGAAGCTTTCTTT.

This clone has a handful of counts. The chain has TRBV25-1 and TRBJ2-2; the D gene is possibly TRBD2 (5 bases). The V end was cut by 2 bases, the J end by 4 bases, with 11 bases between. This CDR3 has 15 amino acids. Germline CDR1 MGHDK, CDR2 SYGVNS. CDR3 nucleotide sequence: TGTGCCAGCAGTGAAATAGAGAGGGTCACCGGGGAGCTGTTTTTT. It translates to CASSEIERVTGELFF.

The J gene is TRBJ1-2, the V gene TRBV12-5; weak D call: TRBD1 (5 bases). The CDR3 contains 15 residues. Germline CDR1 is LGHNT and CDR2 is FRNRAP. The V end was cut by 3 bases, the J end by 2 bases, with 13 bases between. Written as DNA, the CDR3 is TGTGCTAGTGGTTTACGAGGGGCGGTCAACTATGGCTACACCTTC. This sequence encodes CASGLRGAVNYGYTF.

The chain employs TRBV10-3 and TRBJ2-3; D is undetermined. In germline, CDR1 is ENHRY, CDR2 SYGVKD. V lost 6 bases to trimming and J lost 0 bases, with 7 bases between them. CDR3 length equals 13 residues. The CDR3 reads CAISPGSTDTQYF. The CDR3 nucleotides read TGTGCCATCAGCCCCGGGAGCACAGATACGCAGTATTTT.

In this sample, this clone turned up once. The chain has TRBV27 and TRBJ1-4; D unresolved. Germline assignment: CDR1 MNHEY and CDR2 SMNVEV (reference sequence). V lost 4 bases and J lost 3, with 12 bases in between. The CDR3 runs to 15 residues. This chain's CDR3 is CASSSRRFSNEKLFF. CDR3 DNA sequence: TGTGCCAGCAGTTCCCGTCGGTTTTCTAATGAAAAACTGTTTTTT.

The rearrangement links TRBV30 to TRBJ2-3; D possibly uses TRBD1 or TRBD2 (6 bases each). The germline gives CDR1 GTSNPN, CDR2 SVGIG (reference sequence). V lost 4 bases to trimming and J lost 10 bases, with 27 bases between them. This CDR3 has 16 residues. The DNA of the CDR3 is TGTGCCTGGAAATGGGGAGCCGGGGGCCGGACAAGGCCGCAGTATTTT. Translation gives CAWKWGAGGRTRPQYF.

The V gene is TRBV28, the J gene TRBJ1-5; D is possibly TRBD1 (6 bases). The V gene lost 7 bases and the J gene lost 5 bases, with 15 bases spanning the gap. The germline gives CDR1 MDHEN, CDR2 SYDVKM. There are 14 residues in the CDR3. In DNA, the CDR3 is TGTGCCAGCAACGGAGAGGGGGGGTATCAGCCCCAGCATTTT. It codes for CASNGEGGYQPQHF.

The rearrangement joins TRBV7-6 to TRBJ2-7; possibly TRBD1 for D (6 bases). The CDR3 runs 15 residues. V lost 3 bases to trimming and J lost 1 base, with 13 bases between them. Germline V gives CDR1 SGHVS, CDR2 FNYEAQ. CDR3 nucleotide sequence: TGTGCCAGCAGCTTCTATCCGGACAGTTCCTACGAGCAGTACTTC. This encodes CASSFYPDSSYEQYF.

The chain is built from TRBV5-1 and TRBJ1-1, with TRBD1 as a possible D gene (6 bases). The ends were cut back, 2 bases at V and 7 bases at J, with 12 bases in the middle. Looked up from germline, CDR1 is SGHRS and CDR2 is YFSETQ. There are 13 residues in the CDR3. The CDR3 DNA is TGCGCCAGCAGCTTTCAGGGGCACCTTGAAGCTTTCTTT. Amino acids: CASSFQGHLEAFF.

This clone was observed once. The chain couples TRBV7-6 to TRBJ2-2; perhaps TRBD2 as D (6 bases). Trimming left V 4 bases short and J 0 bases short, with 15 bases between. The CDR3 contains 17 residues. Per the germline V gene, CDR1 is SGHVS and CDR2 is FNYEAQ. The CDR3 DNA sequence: TGTGCCAGCAGCTCTGACTCGGGACTTGCGAACACCGGGGAGCTGTTTTTT. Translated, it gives CASSSDSGLANTGELFF.

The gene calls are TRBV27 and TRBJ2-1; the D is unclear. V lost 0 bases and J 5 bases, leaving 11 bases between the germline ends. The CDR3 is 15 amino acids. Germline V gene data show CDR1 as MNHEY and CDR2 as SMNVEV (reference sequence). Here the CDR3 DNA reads TGTGCCAGCAGTTTATCTTACGCAAACGACAATGAGCAGTTCTTC. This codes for CASSLSYANDNEQFF.

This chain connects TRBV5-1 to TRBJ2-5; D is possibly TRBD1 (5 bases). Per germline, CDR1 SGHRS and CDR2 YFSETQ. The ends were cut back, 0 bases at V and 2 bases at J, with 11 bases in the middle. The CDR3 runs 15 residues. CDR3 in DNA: TGCGCCAGCAGCTTGGCCAACAGGCGGCAAGAGACCCAGTACTTC. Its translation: CASSLANRRQETQYF.

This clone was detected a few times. The CDR3 here is CASRPGSGANVLTF. CDR3 DNA sequence: TGCGCCAGCAGGCCCGGGTCTGGGGCCAACGTCCTGACTTTC. The rearrangement uses TRBV4-1 and TRBJ2-6; no clear D gene. V was trimmed by 6 bases and J by 1 base, leaving 7 bases between them. Germline CDR1 and CDR2: MGHRA and YSYEKL. There are 14 residues in the CDR3.

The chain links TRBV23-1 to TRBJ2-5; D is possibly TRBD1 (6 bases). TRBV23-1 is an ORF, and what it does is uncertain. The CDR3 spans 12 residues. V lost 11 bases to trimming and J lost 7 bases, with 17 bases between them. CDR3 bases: TGCGCCGGCCGGGACAAACCAGGGACCCAGTACTTC. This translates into CAGRDKPGTQYF.

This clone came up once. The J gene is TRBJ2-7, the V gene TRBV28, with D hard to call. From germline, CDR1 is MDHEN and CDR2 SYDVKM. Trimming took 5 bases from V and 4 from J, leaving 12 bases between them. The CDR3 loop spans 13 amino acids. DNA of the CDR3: TGTGCCAGCAGTCTCCGACAACGGTACGAGCAGTACTTC. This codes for CASSLRQRYEQYF. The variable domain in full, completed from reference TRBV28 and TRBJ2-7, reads DVKVTQSSRYLVKRTGEKVFLECVQDMDHENMFWYRQDPGLGLRLIYFSYDVKMKEKGDIPEGYSVSREKKERFSLILESASTNQTSMYLCASSLRQRYEQYFGPGTRLTVT.

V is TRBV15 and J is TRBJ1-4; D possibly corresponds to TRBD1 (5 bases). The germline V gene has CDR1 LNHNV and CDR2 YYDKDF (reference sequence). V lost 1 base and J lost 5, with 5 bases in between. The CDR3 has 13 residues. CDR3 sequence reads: CATSRGQNEKLFF. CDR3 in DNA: TGTGCCACCAGCAGAGGACAGAATGAAAAACTGTTTTTT.

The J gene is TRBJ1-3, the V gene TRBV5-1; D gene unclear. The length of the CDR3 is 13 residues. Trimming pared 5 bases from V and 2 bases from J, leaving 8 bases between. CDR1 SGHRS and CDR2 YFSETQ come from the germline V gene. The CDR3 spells CASSLGAGNTIYF. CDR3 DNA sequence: TGCGCCAGCAGTTTAGGAGCTGGAAACACCATATATTTT.

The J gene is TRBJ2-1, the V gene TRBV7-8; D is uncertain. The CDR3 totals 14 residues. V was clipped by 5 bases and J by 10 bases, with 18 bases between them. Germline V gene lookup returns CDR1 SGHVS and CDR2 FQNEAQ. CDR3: CASSNRRTESEQFF. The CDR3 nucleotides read TGTGCCAGCAGCAACAGACGGACGGAAAGCGAGCAGTTCTTC.

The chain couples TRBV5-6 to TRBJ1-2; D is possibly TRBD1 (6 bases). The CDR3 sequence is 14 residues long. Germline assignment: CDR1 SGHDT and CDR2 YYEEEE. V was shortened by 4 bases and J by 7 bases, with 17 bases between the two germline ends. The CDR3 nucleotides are TGTGCCAGCAGCCCCGGGACATCGAGGGGTGGCTACACCTTC. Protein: CASSPGTSRGGYTF.

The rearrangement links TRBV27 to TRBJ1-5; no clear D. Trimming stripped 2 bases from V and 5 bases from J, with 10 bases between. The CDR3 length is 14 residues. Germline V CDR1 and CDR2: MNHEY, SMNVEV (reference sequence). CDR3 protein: CASSLGWRDQPQHF. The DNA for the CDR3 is TGTGCCAGCAGTTTAGGGTGGAGGGATCAGCCCCAGCATTTT.

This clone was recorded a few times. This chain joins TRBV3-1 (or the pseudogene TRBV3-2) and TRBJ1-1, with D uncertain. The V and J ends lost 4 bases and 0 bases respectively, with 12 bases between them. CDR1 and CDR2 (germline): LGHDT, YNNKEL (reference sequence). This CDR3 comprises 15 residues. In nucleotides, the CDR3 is TGTGCCAGCAGCCCGGGAGGGATATTGAACACTGAAGCTTTCTTT. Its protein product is CASSPGGILNTEAFF.

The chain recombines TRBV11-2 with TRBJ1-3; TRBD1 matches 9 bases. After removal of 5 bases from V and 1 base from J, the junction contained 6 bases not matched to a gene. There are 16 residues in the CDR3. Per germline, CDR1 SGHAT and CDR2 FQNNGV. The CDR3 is CASSPQGTGSGNTIYF. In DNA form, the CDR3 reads TGTGCCAGCAGCCCGCAAGGGACAGGGTCTGGAAACACCATATATTTT. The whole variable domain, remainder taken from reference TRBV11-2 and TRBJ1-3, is EAGVAQSPRYKIIEKRQSVAFWCNPISGHATLYWYQQILGQGPKLLIQFQNNGVVDDSQLPKDRFSAERLKGVDSTLKIQPAKLEDSAVYLCASSPQGTGSGNTIYFGEGSWLTVV.

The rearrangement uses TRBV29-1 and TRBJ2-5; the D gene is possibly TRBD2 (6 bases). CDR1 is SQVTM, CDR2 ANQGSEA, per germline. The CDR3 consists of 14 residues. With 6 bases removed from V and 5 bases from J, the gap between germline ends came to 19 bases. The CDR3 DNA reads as TGCAGCGTCCTAGGTGGCGGGATAGCGGAGACCCAGTACTTC. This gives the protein CSVLGGGIAETQYF.

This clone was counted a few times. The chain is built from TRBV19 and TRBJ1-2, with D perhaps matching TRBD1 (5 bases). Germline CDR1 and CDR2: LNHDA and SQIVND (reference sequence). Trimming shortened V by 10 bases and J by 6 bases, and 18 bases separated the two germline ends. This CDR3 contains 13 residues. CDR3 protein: CATKRDPADGYTF. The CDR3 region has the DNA TGTGCCACGAAGCGGGACCCCGCGGATGGCTACACCTTC.